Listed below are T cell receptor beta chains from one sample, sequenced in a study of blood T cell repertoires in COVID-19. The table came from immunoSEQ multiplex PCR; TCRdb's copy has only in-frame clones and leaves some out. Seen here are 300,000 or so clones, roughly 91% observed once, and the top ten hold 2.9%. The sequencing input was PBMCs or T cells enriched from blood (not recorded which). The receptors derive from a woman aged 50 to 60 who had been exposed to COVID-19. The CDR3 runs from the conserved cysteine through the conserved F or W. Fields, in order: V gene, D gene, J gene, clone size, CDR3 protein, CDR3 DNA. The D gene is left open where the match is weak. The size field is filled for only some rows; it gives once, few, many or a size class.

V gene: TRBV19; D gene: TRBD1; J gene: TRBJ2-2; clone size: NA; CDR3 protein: CASMLGQGVSGELFF; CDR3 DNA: TGTGCCAGTATGCTCGGACAGGGAGTCTCCGGGGAGCTGTTTTTT
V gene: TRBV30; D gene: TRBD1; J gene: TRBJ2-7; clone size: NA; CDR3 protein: CAWSVVPADRVFYEQYF; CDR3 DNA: TGTGCCTGGAGTGTAGTGCCCGCGGACAGGGTATTCTACGAGCAGTACTTC
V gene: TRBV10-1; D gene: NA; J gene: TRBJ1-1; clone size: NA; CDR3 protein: CASRVGENTEAFF; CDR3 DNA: TGCGCCAGCAGGGTCGGGGAGAACACTGAAGCTTTCTTT
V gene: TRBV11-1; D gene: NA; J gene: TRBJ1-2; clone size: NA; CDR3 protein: CASSFGPLGLYGYTF; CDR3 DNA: TGTGCCAGCAGCTTCGGACCCCTGGGACTCTATGGCTACACCTTC
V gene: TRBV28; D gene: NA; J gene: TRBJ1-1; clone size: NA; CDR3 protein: CASTLAGRDTEAFF; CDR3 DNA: TGTGCCAGCACTTTGGCAGGGAGGGACACTGAAGCTTTCTTT
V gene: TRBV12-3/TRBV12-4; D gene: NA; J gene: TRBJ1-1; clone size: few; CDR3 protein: CASSRGGEAFF; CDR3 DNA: TGTGCCAGCAGTCGGGGTGGTGAAGCTTTCTTT
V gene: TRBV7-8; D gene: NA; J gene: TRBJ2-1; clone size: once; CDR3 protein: CASSFGGPNNEQFF; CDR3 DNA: TGTGCCAGCAGCTTCGGTGGGCCAAACAATGAGCAGTTCTTC
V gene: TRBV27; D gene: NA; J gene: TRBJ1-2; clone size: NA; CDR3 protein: CASSVGQSINYGYTF; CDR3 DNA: TGTGCCAGCAGTGTCGGACAGTCTATTAACTATGGCTACACCTTC
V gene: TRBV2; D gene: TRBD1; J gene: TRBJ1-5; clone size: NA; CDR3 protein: CASRGTAGQPQHF; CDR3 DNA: TGTGCCAGCAGGGGGACAGCAGGACAGCCCCAGCATTTT
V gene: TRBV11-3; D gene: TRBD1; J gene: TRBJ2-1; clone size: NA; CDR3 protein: CASSLGQGAYNEQFF; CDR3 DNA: TGTGCCAGCAGCTTGGGACAGGGGGCGTACAATGAGCAGTTCTTC
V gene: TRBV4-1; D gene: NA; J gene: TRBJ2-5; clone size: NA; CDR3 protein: CASSQRTVRETQYF; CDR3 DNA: TGCGCCAGCAGCCAGCGGACTGTGCGAGAGACCCAGTACTTC
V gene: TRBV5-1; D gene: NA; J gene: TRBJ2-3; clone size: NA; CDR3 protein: CASSVQGRTDTQYF; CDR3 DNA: TGCGCCAGCAGCGTACAGGGTAGGACAGATACGCAGTATTTT
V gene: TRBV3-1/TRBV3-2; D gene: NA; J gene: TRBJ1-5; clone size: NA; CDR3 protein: CASSQDSGHNQPQHF; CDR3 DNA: TGTGCCAGCAGCCAAGATTCGGGACACAATCAGCCCCAGCATTTT
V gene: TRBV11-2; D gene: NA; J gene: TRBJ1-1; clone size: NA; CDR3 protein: CASSLGFSEAFF; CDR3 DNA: TGTGCCAGCAGCTTAGGCTTCAGTGAAGCTTTCTTT
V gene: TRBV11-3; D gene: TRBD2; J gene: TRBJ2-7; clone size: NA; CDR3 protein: CASSPGGGSSYEQYF; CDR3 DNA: TGTGCCAGCAGCCCGGGCGGGGGTAGCTCCTACGAGCAGTACTTC
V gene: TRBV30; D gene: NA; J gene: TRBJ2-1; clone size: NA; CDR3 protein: CAWGRGFF; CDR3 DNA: TGTGCCTGGGGCCGGGGGTTCTTC
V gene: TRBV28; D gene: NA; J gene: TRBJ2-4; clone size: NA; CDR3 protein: CASTAGVKTNLAKNIQYF; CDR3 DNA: TGTGCCAGCACCGCAGGGGTAAAGACCAACTTAGCCAAAAACATTCAGTACTTC